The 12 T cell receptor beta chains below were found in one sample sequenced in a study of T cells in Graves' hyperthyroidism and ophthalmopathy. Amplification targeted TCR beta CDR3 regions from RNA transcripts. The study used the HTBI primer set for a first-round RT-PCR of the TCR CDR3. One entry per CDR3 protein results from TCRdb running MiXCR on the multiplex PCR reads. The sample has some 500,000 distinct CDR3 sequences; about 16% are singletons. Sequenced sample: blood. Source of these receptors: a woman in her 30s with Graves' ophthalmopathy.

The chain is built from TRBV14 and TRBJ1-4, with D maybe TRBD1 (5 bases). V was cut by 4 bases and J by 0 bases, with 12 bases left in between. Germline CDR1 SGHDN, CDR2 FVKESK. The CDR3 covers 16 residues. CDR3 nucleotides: TGTGCCAGCAGCCGGGGACCCGGGACAACTAATGAAAAACTGTTTTTT. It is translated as CASSRGPGTTNEKLFF.

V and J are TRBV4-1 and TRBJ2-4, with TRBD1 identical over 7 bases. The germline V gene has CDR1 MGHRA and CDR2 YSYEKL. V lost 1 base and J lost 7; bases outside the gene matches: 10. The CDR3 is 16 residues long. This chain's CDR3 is CASSQVEFTGENIQYF. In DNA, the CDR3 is TGCGCCAGCAGCCAAGTCGAGTTCACAGGGGAGAACATTCAGTACTTC.

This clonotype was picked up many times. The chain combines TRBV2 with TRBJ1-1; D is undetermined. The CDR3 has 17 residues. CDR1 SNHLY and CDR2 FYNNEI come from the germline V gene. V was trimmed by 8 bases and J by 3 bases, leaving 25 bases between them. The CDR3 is CASGEMPYGRRYTEAFF. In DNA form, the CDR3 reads TGTGCCAGCGGAGAAATGCCTTATGGGCGGAGGTACACTGAAGCTTTCTTT.

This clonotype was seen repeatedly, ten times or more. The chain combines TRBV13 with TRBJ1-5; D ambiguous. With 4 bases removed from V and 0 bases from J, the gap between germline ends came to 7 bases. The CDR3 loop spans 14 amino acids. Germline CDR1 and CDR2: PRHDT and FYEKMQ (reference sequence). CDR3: CASSSSYSNQPQHF. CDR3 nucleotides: TGTGCCAGCAGCTCCTCGTATAGCAATCAGCCCCAGCATTTT. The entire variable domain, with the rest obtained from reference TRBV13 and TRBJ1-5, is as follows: AAGVIQSPRHLIKEKRETATLKCYPIPRHDTVYWYQQGPGQDPQFLISFYEKMQSDKGSIPDRFSAQQFSDYHSELNMSSLELGDSALYFCASSSSYSNQPQHFGDGTRLSIL.

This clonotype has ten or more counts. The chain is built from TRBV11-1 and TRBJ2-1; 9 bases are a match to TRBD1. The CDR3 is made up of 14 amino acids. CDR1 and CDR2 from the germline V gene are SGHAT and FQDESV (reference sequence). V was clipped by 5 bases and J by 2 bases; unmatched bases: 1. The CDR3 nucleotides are TGTGCCAGCAGCAGACAGGGGGCCTACAATGAGCAGTTCTTC. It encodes CASSRQGAYNEQFF.

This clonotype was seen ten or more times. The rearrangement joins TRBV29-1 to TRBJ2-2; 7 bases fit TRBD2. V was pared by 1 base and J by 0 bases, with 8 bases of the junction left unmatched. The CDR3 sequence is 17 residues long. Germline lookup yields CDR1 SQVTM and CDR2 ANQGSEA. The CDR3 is CSVEAPGGSANTGELFF. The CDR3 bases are TGCAGCGTTGAAGCCCCGGGAGGATCCGCGAACACCGGGGAGCTGTTTTTT.

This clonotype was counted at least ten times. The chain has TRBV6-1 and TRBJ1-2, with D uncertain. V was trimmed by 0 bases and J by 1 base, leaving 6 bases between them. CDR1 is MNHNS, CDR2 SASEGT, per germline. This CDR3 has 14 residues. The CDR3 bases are TGTGCCAGCAGTGAAGCGCGGGGTAACTATGGCTACACCTTC. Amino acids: CASSEARGNYGYTF.

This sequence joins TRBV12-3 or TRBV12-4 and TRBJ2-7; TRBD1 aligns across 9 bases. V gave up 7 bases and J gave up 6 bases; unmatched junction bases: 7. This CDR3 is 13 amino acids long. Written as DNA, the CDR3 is TGTGCCAGCACACTTACGGACAGGGGCGAGCAGTACTTC. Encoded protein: CASTLTDRGEQYF.

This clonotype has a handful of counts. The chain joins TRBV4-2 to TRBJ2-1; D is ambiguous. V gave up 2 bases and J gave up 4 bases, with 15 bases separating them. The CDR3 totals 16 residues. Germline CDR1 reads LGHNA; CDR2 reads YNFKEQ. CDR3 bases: TGTGCCAGCAGCCAAATAACGACTGGGAAATACAATGAGCAGTTCTTC. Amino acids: CASSQITTGKYNEQFF.

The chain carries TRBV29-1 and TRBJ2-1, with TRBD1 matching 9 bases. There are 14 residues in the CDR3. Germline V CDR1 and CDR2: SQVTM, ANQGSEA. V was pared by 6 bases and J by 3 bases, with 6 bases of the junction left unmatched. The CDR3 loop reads CSVDGTGIYNEQFF. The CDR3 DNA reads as TGCAGCGTAGACGGGACAGGGATCTACAATGAGCAGTTCTTC.

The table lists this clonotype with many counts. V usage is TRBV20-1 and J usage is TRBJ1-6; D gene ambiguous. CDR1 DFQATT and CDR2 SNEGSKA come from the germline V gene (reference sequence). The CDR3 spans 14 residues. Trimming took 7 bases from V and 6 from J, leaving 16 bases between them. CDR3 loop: CSGRLGGPNSPLHF. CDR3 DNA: TGCAGTGGCCGCCTGGGCGGACCTAATTCACCCCTCCACTTT.

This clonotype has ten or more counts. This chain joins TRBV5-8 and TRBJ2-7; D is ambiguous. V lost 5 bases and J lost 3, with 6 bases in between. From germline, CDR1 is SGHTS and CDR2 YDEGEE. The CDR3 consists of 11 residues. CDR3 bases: TGTGCCAGCAGGGGATTCTACGAGCAGTACTTC. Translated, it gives CASRGFYEQYF.